The T cell receptor beta chain under discussion was sequenced for a study of cytomegalovirus exposure and HLA in healthy donors. General observations from the study: V segments that were indistinguishable, TRBV6-2 and TRBV6-3 among them, were omitted from analysis. Under in vitro conditions, three CMV-associated chains were confirmed as specific for CMV antigens. Further analysis was carried out later, and it showed several of the most significant clusters appearing linked to common viral pathogens.

Concerning this clone itself: What it binds is not known.

13 Jbeta primers and 60 Vbeta primers were used for the PCR. TCRdb's copy holds only in-frame clones and misses some; the assay was immunoSEQ multiplex PCR. The table has approximately 92,000 clones, less than 70% seen once. Trimming cost V 7 bases and J 7 bases, with 11 bases left between them. In germline, CDR1 is SNHLY, CDR2 FYNNEI. CDR3 length equals 11 residues. The sequencing sample was made of PBMCs. This TCR was recovered from a man between 50 and 59 years old in good health and CMV-seronegative. This chain uses TRBV2 with TRBJ2-7; the D gene is possibly TRBD1 (5 bases). The CDR3 loop reads CASTLGHEQYF. CDR3 DNA: TGTGCCAGCACCCTGGGGCATGAGCAGTACTTC.